These 21 T cell receptor beta chains were all obtained from the same sample, sequenced in a study of blood T cell repertoires in COVID-19. The protocol was immunoSEQ multiplex PCR, while the TCRdb copy is restricted to in-frame clones and leaves out a portion. The table records roughly 75,000 clones, approximately 80% of them present only once. The sample consisted of peripheral blood. Every receptor here comes from a man aged 50 to 60 with acute or convalescent COVID-19.

The V call is TRBV28, the J call TRBJ1-6; 7 bases map to TRBD1. The V and J ends lost 6 bases and 10 bases, in that order; junction bases with no gene match: 6. This CDR3 spans 13 amino acids. Germline CDR1 and CDR2: MDHEN and SYDVKM. As DNA, the CDR3 is TGTGCCAGCAGCGACAGGGTCGTCTCACCCCTCCACTTT. Its protein product is CASSDRVVSPLHF.

V and J are TRBV28 and TRBJ1-1, with D tentatively TRBD1 (5 bases). V lost 6 bases and J 5 bases, leaving 16 bases between the germline ends. The CDR3 spans 14 residues. CDR1 MDHEN and CDR2 SYDVKM come from the germline V gene. DNA of the CDR3: TGTGCCAGCAGCCTAACGACGGGGGGTACTGAAGCTTTCTTT. Residues: CASSLTTGGTEAFF.

The V gene is TRBV30, the J gene TRBJ1-2, with a possible D match to TRBD1 (5 bases). There are 12 residues in the CDR3. Germline values: CDR1 GTSNPN, CDR2 SVGIG (reference sequence). Trimming left V 7 bases short and J 4 bases short, with 13 bases between. The CDR3 nucleotides are TGTGCCTCCCAAGGGGCTGGCTATGGCTACACCTTC. This encodes CASQGAGYGYTF.

This clone appeared once. CDR3 in amino acids: CASSSTSFYEQYF. In nucleotides, the CDR3 is TGTGCCAGCAGTAGTACTAGCTTCTACGAGCAGTACTTC. The V call is TRBV12-3 or TRBV12-4, the J call TRBJ2-7; tentatively, D is TRBD2 (6 bases). CDR3 length: 13 residues. Trimming removed 5 bases at V and 3 bases at J, with 11 bases between.

The chain employs TRBV28 and TRBJ2-7; 9 positions agree with TRBD1. Looked up from germline, CDR1 is MDHEN and CDR2 is SYDVKM. V trimming: 6 bases; J trimming: 4 bases; junction bases outside the gene matches: 10. This CDR3 spans 15 amino acids. The CDR3 sequence: CASSPTGQGGYEQYF. DNA for the CDR3: TGTGCCAGCAGCCCAACGGGACAGGGTGGGTACGAGCAGTACTTC. Variable domain in full (rest from reference TRBV28 and TRBJ2-7): DVKVTQSSRYLVKRTGEKVFLECVQDMDHENMFWYRQDPGLGLRLIYFSYDVKMKEKGDIPEGYSVSREKKERFSLILESASTNQTSMYLCASSPTGQGGYEQYFGPGTRLTVT.

J is TRBJ2-1 and V is TRBV6-5, with D tentatively TRBD2 (5 bases). The CDR3 contains 14 residues. Germline V lookup: CDR1 MNHEY, CDR2 SVGAGI. Trimming left V 6 bases short and J 0 bases short, with 9 bases between. The CDR3 sequence is CASRLDLSYNEQFF. As DNA, the CDR3 is TGTGCCAGCAGACTAGATCTCTCCTACAATGAGCAGTTCTTC.

V gene TRBV7-9 combines with J gene TRBJ2-7, with a weak D call TRBD1 (5 bases). V was shortened by 2 bases and J by 5 bases, with 13 bases between the two germline ends. The CDR3 covers 14 residues. Germline lookup yields CDR1 SEHNR and CDR2 FQNEAQ (reference sequence). CDR3: CASSLLSRADEQYF. DNA for the CDR3: TGTGCCAGCAGCTTATTATCCAGGGCCGACGAGCAGTACTTC.

The V and J genes are TRBV5-4 and TRBJ1-2; TRBD1 aligns across 7 bases. The germline V gene encodes CDR1 SGHNT and CDR2 YYREEE (reference sequence). The CDR3 runs 15 residues. V lost 7 bases to trimming and J lost 4 bases; unmatched junction nucleotides: 13. The CDR3 here is CASRDSRRPSYGYTF. Written as DNA, the CDR3 is TGTGCCAGCCGGGACAGCCGCCGACCTAGCTATGGCTACACCTTC.

The chain combines TRBV28 with TRBJ1-5; the D gene is possibly TRBD1 (5 bases). The V and J ends lost 0 bases and 2 bases respectively, with 11 bases between them. The CDR3 has 16 amino acids. From germline, CDR1 is MDHEN and CDR2 SYDVKM. This CDR3 is CASSLWEGLGNQPQHF. In DNA, the CDR3 is TGTGCCAGCAGTTTATGGGAGGGGCTGGGCAATCAGCCCCAGCATTTT.

This clone was observed a few times. The chain uses TRBV6-2 or TRBV6-3 and TRBJ2-2, with D perhaps matching TRBD2 (6 bases). Trimming left V 2 bases short and J 1 base short, with 11 bases between. Germline-derived CDR1 and CDR2 are MNHEY and SVGEGT. CDR3 length equals 16 residues. CDR3 nucleotides: TGTGCCAGCAGTTACCTAATGGGACTGAACACCGGGGAGCTGTTTTTT. Protein product: CASSYLMGLNTGELFF.

The V call is TRBV4-3, the J call TRBJ2-7; 12 positions agree with TRBD1. J was trimmed by 5 bases and V by 4 bases; bases with no gene match: 6. Germline V lookup: CDR1 LGHNA, CDR2 YSLEER. The CDR3 sequence is 15 residues long. The DNA for the CDR3 is TGCGCCAGCAGCCGAGCCGGGACAGGGGGCCACGAGCAGTACTTC. It is translated as CASSRAGTGGHEQYF.

The genes are TRBV30 and TRBJ1-1; TRBD1 is a possible D gene (5 bases). This CDR3 region has 13 residues. Trimming removed 4 bases at V and 1 base at J, with 10 bases between. Per germline, CDR1 GTSNPN and CDR2 SVGIG (reference sequence). The CDR3 protein is CAWNPGQNTEAFF. CDR3 DNA sequence: TGTGCCTGGAACCCCGGACAGAACACTGAAGCTTTCTTT.

The genes are TRBV10-3 and TRBJ1-1, with D perhaps matching TRBD1 (6 bases). Trimming shortened V by 10 bases and J by 1 base, and 13 bases separated the two germline ends. Germline V gene sequence: CDR1 ENHRY, CDR2 SYGVKD. This CDR3 has 13 amino acids. This CDR3 is CANSLTGNTEAFF. The CDR3 DNA is TGTGCCAACAGCTTGACAGGGAACACTGAAGCTTTCTTT.

The chain has TRBV9 and TRBJ2-5, with D tentatively TRBD2 (6 bases). Trimming removed 0 bases at V and 7 bases at J, with 22 bases between. CDR1 and CDR2 (germline): SGDLS, YYNGEE. The CDR3 totals 17 residues. CDR3 residues: CASSVEPGGRMHGTQYF. The CDR3 DNA is TGTGCCAGCAGCGTAGAACCCGGGGGACGGATGCACGGGACCCAGTACTTC.

J is TRBJ1-5 and V is TRBV28; D may be TRBD1 (5 bases). Germline loops: CDR1 MDHEN, CDR2 SYDVKM. The CDR3 has 17 amino acids. V lost 4 bases to trimming and J lost 0 bases, with 16 bases between them. This CDR3 is CASSSPRDSASNQPQHF. DNA for the CDR3: TGTGCCAGCAGTTCCCCTAGGGACTCCGCTAGCAATCAGCCCCAGCATTTT.

J is TRBJ2-2 and V is TRBV6-2 or TRBV6-3; 9 bases line up with TRBD2. There are 16 residues in the CDR3. V trimming: 5 bases; J trimming: 2 bases; junction bases outside the gene matches: 6. Germline CDR1 is MNHEY and CDR2 is SVGEGT. The CDR3 sequence: CASSLRTSVNTGELFF. The CDR3 DNA is TGTGCCAGCAGTCTAAGGACTAGCGTAAACACCGGGGAGCTGTTTTTT.

The rearrangement uses TRBV28 and TRBJ1-1, with D perhaps TRBD1 (6 bases). The CDR3 runs 15 residues. The ends were cut back, 4 bases at V and 6 bases at J, with 18 bases in the middle. Germline V lookup: CDR1 MDHEN, CDR2 SYDVKM. The CDR3 coding sequence is TGTGCCAGCAGTTCATCCCGGGACATGGACCCTGAAGCTTTCTTT. Its protein product is CASSSSRDMDPEAFF.

This clone appeared once. The V and J genes are TRBV19 and TRBJ2-4; tentative D call: TRBD1 (6 bases). The germline gives CDR1 LNHDA, CDR2 SQIVND (reference sequence). V was shortened by 4 bases and J by 0 bases, with 10 bases between the two germline ends. This CDR3 contains 15 residues. The CDR3 bases are TGTGCCAGTAGTACAGGGGTACTAGCCAAAAACATTCAGTACTTC. Its translation: CASSTGVLAKNIQYF.

The chain carries TRBV12-5 and TRBJ2-2; TRBD2 matches at 8 bases. The CDR3 length is 15 residues. The V and J ends lost 5 bases and 6 bases, in that order; junction bases with no gene match: 8. Germline loops: CDR1 LGHNT, CDR2 FRNRAP. The CDR3 reads CASGPPAGGPGELFF. CDR3 DNA: TGTGCTAGTGGTCCCCCGGCGGGGGGTCCCGGGGAGCTGTTTTTT.

The chain is built from TRBV5-1 and TRBJ2-3, with TRBD1 matching 8 bases. Germline V CDR1 and CDR2: SGHRS, YFSETQ. J lost 6 bases, V lost 6 bases, and 9 bases had no gene match. The CDR3 is made up of 14 amino acids. DNA for the CDR3: TGCGCCAGCAAGATGCAGGGGGCGGGCGATACGCAGTATTTT. Protein product: CASKMQGAGDTQYF.

The chain has TRBV9 and TRBJ2-3; 7 bases fit TRBD2. V shed 0 bases, J shed 3 bases, and the junction held 10 bases outside the gene matches. The CDR3 length is 17 residues. Germline V lookup: CDR1 SGDLS, CDR2 YYNGEE. CDR3 DNA sequence: TGTGCCAGCAGCGTAGAATCTCGGGAGGCCGTAACAGATACGCAGTATTTT. Translation: CASSVESREAVTDTQYF. Drawing the rest from reference TRBV9 and TRBJ2-3, the complete variable domain is DSGVTQTPKHLITATGQRVTLRCSPRSGDLSVYWYQQSLDQGLQFLIQYYNGEERAKGNILERFSAQQFPDLHSELNLSSLELGDSALYFCASSVESREAVTDTQYFGPGTRLTVL.